These 4 T cell receptor beta chains came from one sample sequenced in a study of response to subunit inactivated influenza vaccine. One entry per CDR3 protein, called by TCRdb with MiXCR from the RT-PCR reads. The data contain 550,000 to 800,000 distinct CDR3 sequences, approximately 14% of them singletons. The sample was PBMCs from blood, taken roughly 13 days after vaccination. The receptors derive from a man aged 45-65 years who received an inactivated influenza vaccine.

This chain joins TRBV7-8 and TRBJ2-3, with D possibly called TRBD1 or TRBD2 (6 bases each). V lost 1 base and J 7 bases, leaving 12 bases between the germline ends. The CDR3 length is 14 residues. In germline, CDR1 is SGHVS, CDR2 FQNEAQ. The DNA for the CDR3 is TGTGCCAGCAGCTTAGTAGGGGGGTTTAATACGCAGTATTTT. The encoded protein is CASSLVGGFNTQYF.

The CDR3 protein is CSARIRDLRTDTQYF. The CDR3 bases are TGCAGTGCTAGAATCCGAGATTTACGCACAGATACGCAGTATTTT. The chain couples TRBV20-1 to TRBJ2-3; no firm D call. CDR3 length equals 15 residues. V was shortened by 2 bases and J by 1 base, with 13 bases between the two germline ends. Germline V gene lookup returns CDR1 DFQATT and CDR2 SNEGSKA (reference sequence).

The chain combines TRBV20-1 with TRBJ2-5; TRBD1 matches at 11 bases. Trimming took 3 bases from V and 5 from J; bases not matched to a gene: 5. From germline, CDR1 is DFQATT and CDR2 SNEGSKA (reference sequence). The CDR3 sequence is 14 residues long. This CDR3 is CSASWTGGRETQYF. CDR3 in DNA: TGCAGTGCTAGTTGGACAGGGGGCAGGGAGACCCAGTACTTC.

This clonotype was observed a few times. This chain connects TRBV5-1 to TRBJ2-7; the D gene is possibly TRBD2 (5 bases). This CDR3 contains 15 residues. CDR1 SGHRS and CDR2 YFSETQ come from the germline V gene. V was shortened by 3 bases and J by 5 bases, with 18 bases between the two germline ends. The CDR3 DNA reads TGCGCCAGCAGCTCCCTGAGCGGCTGGAACCACGAGCAGTACTTC. Translating gives CASSSLSGWNHEQYF.